The sequence of this T cell receptor beta chain was determined in a study of T cell responses to AZD1222 COVID-19 vaccine. Study conclusions and caveats: Repertoire sampling was restricted to post-peak T cell response timepoints. White British donors predominated, females outnumbered males, and clonal diversity was possibly underestimated.

Note on this clone: Its antigen remains unidentified.

With 4 bases clipped from V and 0 bases from J, the junction kept 4 bases outside the gene matches. Germline V gene data show CDR1 as SGHTA and CDR2 as FQGNSA. This CDR3 has 18 amino acids. Assay used: immunoSEQ multiplex PCR; TCRdb lists only in-frame clones, some missing. The sample gives around 130,000 clones, roughly 93% of which show up once; around 6.6% is in the top ten. This sequence originates from an adult in good health. The sequencing used peripheral blood, collected on day 0 of AZD1222 vaccination. This sequence joins TRBV7-2 and TRBJ2-4; TRBD2 matches at 15 bases. The CDR3 region has the DNA TGTGCCAGCAGCTGGGGACTAGCGGGGGGACTAGCCAAAAACATTCAGTACTTC. As protein: CASSWGLAGGLAKNIQYF.